A selection of T cell receptor beta chains follows, all from one sample in a study of monozygotic twins with inflammatory bowel disease. Following a re-call of the 5' RACE reads, TCRdb has one entry per CDR3 protein and lacks DNA. This sample's clone table lists about 350,000 distinct CDR3 sequences. The source material was blood. Receptors were obtained from a human donor with ulcerative colitis or Crohn's disease, or a healthy co-twin of an affected twin (not recorded which). Both conserved end residues are part of each CDR3. Fields, in order: V gene, J gene, CDR3 protein.

V: TRBV5-1
J: TRBJ2-1
CDR3: CASSSRAGDSYNEQFF

V: TRBV10-3
J: TRBJ2-7
CDR3: CATLGGRYEQYF

V: TRBV5-1
J: TRBJ2-7
CDR3: CASKPYPPTGGNYEQYF

V: TRBV29-1
J: TRBJ2-3
CDR3: CSVEMGTHTDTQYF

V: TRBV30
J: TRBJ2-7
CDR3: CAWSSLGIGYEQYF

V: TRBV5-1
J: TRBJ2-1
CDR3: CASSSFLYRSYNEQFF

V: TRBV4-2
J: TRBJ2-1
CDR3: CASSQDFGRTYNEQFF

V: TRBV19
J: TRBJ2-1
CDR3: CASSIAQGFEQFF

V: TRBV20-1
J: TRBJ2-1
CDR3: CSAVPGTSGFGIEQFF

V: TRBV4-1
J: TRBJ1-6
CDR3: CASSQDRTVLNSPLHF

V: TRBV5-1
J: TRBJ2-7
CDR3: CASSLAAGVGAYEQYF

V: TRBV5-1
J: TRBJ2-7
CDR3: CASSLAGLGGAVDEQYF

V: TRBV6-5
J: TRBJ1-6
CDR3: CASSYDRPGSISLHF

V: TRBV12-3/TRBV12-4
J: TRBJ2-1
CDR3: CASSFLSSGSGEQFF

V: TRBV3-1
J: TRBJ2-1
CDR3: CASSQPWGLGGSNEQFF

V: TRBV27
J: TRBJ2-3
CDR3: CAIRTGGYSTDTQYF

V: TRBV4-3
J: TRBJ1-6
CDR3: CASSQGEGFVSPLHF